Below are 25 T cell receptor beta chains sequenced from a single sample in a study of shared clonotypes between healthy human individuals. Data came from immunoSEQ multiplex PCR; TCRdb stores just in-frame clones and leaves some out. This table has around 2.5 million clones, more than 85% appearing once. The sequencing input was naive CD4+ T cells from PBMCs. Subset meaning: CD45RA+ positively selected. The receptors originated from a man younger than 30 in good health. Some clones in this sample may be carry-over from other donors' samples.

This chain links TRBV5-1 with TRBJ2-7, with 10 bases identical to TRBD2. The CDR3 has 15 residues. Per the germline V gene, CDR1 is SGHRS and CDR2 is YFSETQ. The V segment lost 2 bases and the J segment 6 bases; nucleotides outside the gene matches: 8. This CDR3 reads CASSFLAGAPGEQYF. CDR3 DNA: TGCGCCAGCAGCTTTCTAGCGGGAGCCCCCGGCGAGCAGTACTTC.

The chain joins TRBV25-1 to TRBJ2-1; tentative D call: TRBD2 (5 bases). The CDR3 runs to 12 residues. Trimming removed 5 bases at V and 4 bases at J, with 6 bases between. Germline V CDR1 and CDR2: MGHDK, SYGVNS. The CDR3, as DNA: TGTGCCAGCAGTTCGGGGTACAATGAGCAGTTCTTC. Residues: CASSSGYNEQFF.

The CDR3 reads CASSTRTSGSYNEQFF. The CDR3 DNA sequence: TGTGCCAGCAGCACCCGGACTAGCGGGAGCTACAATGAGCAGTTCTTC. This rearrangement joins TRBV7-6 to TRBJ2-1, with 13 positions matching TRBD2. The junction had 4 bases not matched to a gene; V was cut back by 5 bases and J by 3 bases. This CDR3 is built from 16 residues. Germline assignment: CDR1 SGHVS and CDR2 FNYEAQ.

The J gene is TRBJ2-7, the V gene TRBV7-9, with D possibly being TRBD1 (6 bases). The CDR3 spans 14 residues. V dropped 5 bases and J dropped 3 bases, with 14 bases sitting between them. Germline V gives CDR1 SEHNR, CDR2 FQNEAQ (reference sequence). CDR3 bases: TGTGCCAGCAGCACATCGGACAGACTCTACGAGCAGTACTTC. This gives the protein CASSTSDRLYEQYF. The full variable domain, its missing parts supplied by reference TRBV7-9 and TRBJ2-7, is DTGVSQNPRHKITKRGQNVTFRCDPISEHNRLYWYRQTLGQGPEFLTYFQNEAQLEKSRLLSDRFSAERPKGSFSTLEIQRTEQGDSAMYLCASSTSDRLYEQYFGPGTRLTVT.

The chain joins TRBV28 to TRBJ1-3; D remains ambiguous. Trimming shortened V by 3 bases and J by 7 bases, and 10 bases separated the two germline ends. CDR1 and CDR2 (germline): MDHEN, SYDVKM. CDR3 length: 13 residues. The CDR3 reads CASSFYLMNTIYF. Here the CDR3 DNA reads TGTGCCAGCAGTTTTTACCTGATGAACACCATATATTTT.

The chain has TRBV11-3 and TRBJ2-1, with 9 bases that match TRBD2. This CDR3 comprises 17 residues. Germline lookup yields CDR1 SGHNT and CDR2 YENEEA. The V segment lost 0 bases and the J segment 4 bases; nucleotides outside the gene matches: 7. The CDR3 coding sequence is TGTGCCAGCAGCTTAGATCGTGGGCTAGCGGGGTACAATGAGCAGTTCTTC. Translating gives CASSLDRGLAGYNEQFF.

J is TRBJ2-3 and V is TRBV4-3; D ambiguous. The CDR3 totals 13 residues. V was pared by 3 bases and J by 6 bases, with 10 bases between. The germline CDR1 and CDR2 sequences are LGHNA and YSLEER. For the CDR3, the DNA is TGCGCCAGCAGCCACCGGACCTTTGATACGCAGTATTTT. Amino acid sequence: CASSHRTFDTQYF.

The V and J genes are TRBV4-2 and TRBJ2-1; perhaps TRBD2 as D (6 bases). Trimming removed 1 base at V and 3 bases at J, with 13 bases between. The CDR3 length is 16 residues. Germline CDR1 is LGHNA and CDR2 is YNFKEQ. In nucleotides, the CDR3 is TGTGCCAGCAGCCAAGTAGCCGGAGCGGGCTACAATGAGCAGTTCTTC. It translates to CASSQVAGAGYNEQFF.

The chain employs TRBV10-3 and TRBJ2-1; D unclear. V was shortened by 4 bases and J by 6 bases, with 16 bases between the two germline ends. The CDR3 consists of 15 residues. CDR1 is ENHRY and CDR2 is SYGVKD in the germline V gene. CDR3 coding DNA: TGTGCCATCAGTGGACCCTCAGATTTGTTCAATGAGCAGTTCTTC. Protein sequence: CAISGPSDLFNEQFF.

CDR3 in amino acids: CASSGDTNNEQFF. CDR3 sequence (DNA): TGCGCCAGCAGCGGGGACACGAACAATGAGCAGTTCTTC. The chain is built from TRBV5-1 and TRBJ2-1; a weak D match, TRBD1 (6 bases). Germline CDR1 and CDR2: SGHRS and YFSETQ. The CDR3 has 13 amino acids. V lost 4 bases and J 5 bases, leaving 10 bases between the germline ends.

The rearrangement joins TRBV6-5 to TRBJ2-7; 10 bases map to TRBD2. Germline V CDR1 and CDR2: MNHEY, SVGAGI. Losses at the gene ends were 5 bases for V and 7 bases for J; bases not matched to a gene: 5. CDR3 length: 13 residues. CDR3 nucleotides: TGTGCCAGCAGTCCCCGGACTAGCGGAGAGCAGTACTTC. Its protein product is CASSPRTSGEQYF.

CDR3 in amino acids: CASSLGGAADQPQHF. CDR3 nucleotide sequence: TGCGCCAGCAGCTTGGGAGGGGCAGCCGATCAGCCCCAGCATTTT. This sequence joins TRBV5-1 and TRBJ1-5, with D possibly being TRBD1 (5 bases). V shed 0 bases and J shed 5 bases, with 12 bases lying between them. The CDR3 extends over 15 amino acids. Germline V gives CDR1 SGHRS, CDR2 YFSETQ.

The chain carries TRBV6-6 and TRBJ1-5; weak D call: TRBD1 (5 bases). This CDR3 spans 16 amino acids. Germline V lookup: CDR1 MNHNY, CDR2 SVGAGI (reference sequence). V lost 8 bases and J lost 5, with 22 bases in between. The CDR3 reads CASDDQGGLRDQPQHF. In nucleotides, the CDR3 is TGTGCCAGCGATGACCAGGGAGGGCTTCGTGATCAGCCCCAGCATTTT.

This sequence joins TRBV4-3 and TRBJ2-2, with D unresolved. The CDR3 runs to 15 residues. Germline loops: CDR1 LGHNA, CDR2 YSLEER. V shed 0 bases and J shed 6 bases, with 11 bases lying between them. In DNA form, the CDR3 reads TGCGCCAGCAGCCAAGATTTTAGCAATCCCGGGGAGCTGTTTTTT. Translating it yields CASSQDFSNPGELFF.

The V call is TRBV25-1, the J call TRBJ2-1; 7 bases line up with TRBD2. The V segment lost 2 bases and the J segment 4 bases; nucleotides outside the gene matches: 5. Per the germline V gene, CDR1 is MGHDK and CDR2 is SYGVNS. The CDR3 runs 15 residues. CDR3 sequence: CASSEGLGGYNEQFF. DNA for the CDR3: TGTGCCAGCAGTGAAGGGCTGGGGGGGTACAATGAGCAGTTCTTC.

The gene calls are TRBV2 and TRBJ2-7; maybe TRBD1 (5 bases). The germline V gene has CDR1 SNHLY and CDR2 FYNNEI. There are 12 residues in the CDR3. Trimming took 3 bases from V and 6 from J, leaving 9 bases between them. Here the CDR3 DNA reads TGTGCCAGCAGTGACAGGGCTGGCGAGCAGTACTTC. Translation: CASSDRAGEQYF. Together with reference TRBV2 and TRBJ2-7, the CDR3 gives the full variable domain: EPEVTQTPSHQVTQMGQEVILRCVPISNHLYFYWYRQILGQKVEFLVSFYNNEISEKSEIFDDQFSVERPDGSNFTLKIRSTKLEDSAMYFCASSDRAGEQYFGPGTRLTVT.

The rearrangement uses TRBV18 and TRBJ2-6, with TRBD2 matching over 12 bases. J lost 0 bases, V lost 3 bases, and 12 bases had no gene match. The CDR3 spans 21 residues. Germline V gene sequence: CDR1 KGHSH, CDR2 LQKENI. CDR3 region: CASSPQQGLAGVTSGANVLTF. Written as DNA, the CDR3 is TGTGCCAGCTCACCCCAACAGGGACTAGCGGGCGTCACCTCTGGGGCCAACGTCCTGACTTTC. Using reference TRBV18 and TRBJ2-6 for the parts outside the CDR3, the full variable domain is NAGVMQNPRHLVRRRGQEARLRCSPMKGHSHVYWYRQLPEEGLKFMVYLQKENIIDESGMPKERFSAEFPKEGPSILRIQQVVRGDSAAYFCASSPQQGLAGVTSGANVLTFGAGSRLTVL.

This sequence joins TRBV7-9 and TRBJ1-1; D is undetermined. In germline, CDR1 is SEHNR, CDR2 FQNEAQ (reference sequence). This CDR3 comprises 15 residues. V lost 7 bases and J lost 3, with 18 bases in between. CDR3 amino acids: CASKSMGKTDTEAFF. As DNA, the CDR3 is TGTGCCAGCAAATCGATGGGGAAGACGGACACTGAAGCTTTCTTT.

This clone was picked up one time. The chain couples TRBV29-1 to TRBJ2-3; D is undetermined. Trimming stripped 1 base from V and 4 bases from J, with 9 bases between. CDR1 and CDR2 from the germline V gene are SQVTM and ANQGSEA. CDR3 length: 13 residues. CDR3 amino acids: CSVEVQQADTQYF. The CDR3 nucleotides are TGCAGCGTTGAAGTACAGCAAGCAGATACGCAGTATTTT.

The J gene is TRBJ2-7, the V gene TRBV30, with 7 bases that match TRBD2. The V segment lost 7 bases and the J segment 4 bases; nucleotides outside the gene matches: 10. The length of the CDR3 is 13 residues. CDR1 is GTSNPN, CDR2 SVGIG, per germline (reference sequence). DNA for the CDR3: TGTGCCTCCCTTGGGGGGGGAAGTTACGAGCAGTACTTC. It encodes CASLGGGSYEQYF.

V and J are TRBV7-2 and TRBJ2-5; weak D call: TRBD1 (5 bases). V shed 5 bases and J shed 4 bases, with 11 bases lying between them. Germline V gene data show CDR1 as SGHTA and CDR2 as FQGNSA. The CDR3 is 13 amino acids. The CDR3 loop is CASSPLGAETQYF. CDR3 bases: TGTGCCAGCAGCCCCCTTGGGGCAGAGACCCAGTACTTC.

This chain joins TRBV29-1 and TRBJ2-7; maybe TRBD1 (6 bases). Germline-derived CDR1 and CDR2 are SQVTM and ANQGSEA. CDR3 size: 13 residues. V dropped 5 bases and J dropped 3 bases, with 14 bases sitting between them. Here the CDR3 reads CSVRSQGYYEQYF. CDR3 coding DNA: TGCAGCGTTAGAAGCCAGGGGTACTACGAGCAGTACTTC.

The chain carries TRBV11-2 and TRBJ2-7; TRBD2 matches at 11 bases. The CDR3 covers 16 residues. The V segment lost 4 bases and the J segment 1 base; nucleotides outside the gene matches: 6. The germline CDR1 and CDR2 sequences are SGHAT and FQNNGV. The CDR3 bases are TGTGCCAGCAGCTCTGGGACTAGCGGTCGATCCTACGAGCAGTACTTC. Protein product: CASSSGTSGRSYEQYF.

This chain uses TRBV5-1 with TRBJ1-4, with a weak D call TRBD1 (6 bases). This CDR3 has 14 amino acids. CDR1 is SGHRS, CDR2 YFSETQ, per germline. The V gene lost 6 bases and the J gene lost 7 bases, with 16 bases spanning the gap. CDR3 in DNA: TGCGCCAGCAAATCCCGTTGGGGGGCTGAAAAACTGTTTTTT. Its protein is CASKSRWGAEKLFF.

The rearrangement links TRBV5-1 to TRBJ1-5, with D unresolved. The CDR3 totals 15 residues. V lost 0 bases and J lost 4, with 11 bases in between. Germline V gene data show CDR1 as SGHRS and CDR2 as YFSETQ. In DNA form, the CDR3 reads TGCGCCAGCAGCTTGGACTCGACGGGGAATCAGCCCCAGCATTTT. It yields the protein CASSLDSTGNQPQHF. Looking up the rest from reference TRBV5-1 and TRBJ1-5 gives the full variable domain: KAGVTQTPRYLIKTRGQQVTLSCSPISGHRSVSWYQQTPGQGLQFLFEYFSETQRNKGNFPGRFSGRQFSNSRSEMNVSTLELGDSALYLCASSLDSTGNQPQHFGDGTRLSIL.